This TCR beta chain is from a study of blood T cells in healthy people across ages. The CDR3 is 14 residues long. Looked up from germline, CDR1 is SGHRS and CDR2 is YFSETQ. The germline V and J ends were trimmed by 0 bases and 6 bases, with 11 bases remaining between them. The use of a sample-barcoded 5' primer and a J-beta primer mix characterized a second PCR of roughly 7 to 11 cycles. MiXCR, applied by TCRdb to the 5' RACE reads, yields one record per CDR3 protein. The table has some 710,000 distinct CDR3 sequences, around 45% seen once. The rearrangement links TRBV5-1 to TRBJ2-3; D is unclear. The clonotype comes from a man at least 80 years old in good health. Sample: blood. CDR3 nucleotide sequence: TGCGCCAGCAGCTTGGTCTCACCTCCTGATACGCAGTATTTT. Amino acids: CASSLVSPPDTQYF. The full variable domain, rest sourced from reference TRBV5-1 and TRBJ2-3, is KAGVTQTPRYLIKTRGQQVTLSCSPISGHRSVSWYQQTPGQGLQFLFEYFSETQRNKGNFPGRFSGRQFSNSRSEMNVSTLELGDSALYLCASSLVSPPDTQYFGPGTRLTVL.